Below are 16 T cell receptor beta chains sequenced from a single sample in a study of beta chain features in type 1 diabetes. The study reverse transcribed the entire isolated RNA, so it sequenced expressed TCRB transcripts. The repertoire was sequenced with immunoSEQ multiplex PCR; TCRdb's copy has only in-frame clones and lacks some. The top ten clones hold over 0.008% of a sample with 350,000 to 400,000 clones, roughly 12% of them seen once. These receptors have no known antigen. Study results and caveats: Among patients with Type 1 diabetes, TCRB CDR3s were moderately but significantly shorter in every one of the four CD4+ subsets.

The sequenced sample consisted of naive CD4+ T cells from blood. The receptors stem from a woman between 18 and 30 years old with type 1 diabetes.

The rearrangement uses TRBV2 and TRBJ2-3; 8 positions agree with TRBD2. Germline V CDR1 and CDR2: SNHLY, FYNNEI. This CDR3 contains 14 residues. The V gene end was trimmed by 6 bases and the J gene end by 5 bases; junction bases not matched to a gene: 7. CDR3 region: CASSPGGPEDTQYF. DNA for the CDR3: TGTGCCAGCAGCCCGGGAGGGCCGGAAGATACGCAGTATTTT.

Only a few counts were recorded for this clone. A junction boundary mismatches the germline segment, possibly from a read error. This rearrangement joins TRBV5-1 to TRBJ2-3; 9 nucleotides align to TRBD2. The CDR3 contains 16 residues. The germline gives CDR1 SGHRS, CDR2 YFSETQ. CDR3 sequence: CASSGGLAGSIDTQYF. The DNA for the CDR3 is TGCGCCAGCAGCGGGGGTCTAGCGGGAAGCATAGATACGCAGTATTTT.

This chain uses TRBV28 with TRBJ2-1; 10 nucleotides agree with TRBD2. The CDR3 covers 16 residues. Germline V gene lookup returns CDR1 MDHEN and CDR2 SYDVKM. V dropped 5 bases and J dropped 12; count of bases not matched to a gene: 16. DNA of the CDR3: TGTGCCAGCAGTCCAGGCCTTAATCTAGCGGGAGAGGTGCAGTTCTTC. Translation: CASSPGLNLAGEVQFF.

The gene calls are TRBV14 and TRBJ2-5; 11 bases agree with TRBD2. This CDR3 contains 15 residues. After removal of 4 bases from V and 4 bases from J, the junction contained 5 bases not matched to a gene. Germline CDR1 SGHDN, CDR2 FVKESK. CDR3 protein: CASSRDLAGGETQYF. The CDR3, as DNA: TGTGCCAGCAGCCGTGATCTAGCGGGAGGAGAGACCCAGTACTTC.

This clone was counted once. In nucleotides, the CDR3 is TGTGCCAGCAGTTATCCCAGGAGGGGCTACACCTTC. Translation: CASSYPRRGYTF. The chain links TRBV6-5 to TRBJ1-2; the D is unclear. Germline V gene lookup returns CDR1 MNHEY and CDR2 SVGAGI. The CDR3 sequence is 12 residues long. The V end lost 3 bases, the J end lost 8 bases, and 10 bases lay between the germline ends.

This clone was detected a few times. The V gene is TRBV28, the J gene TRBJ2-1; 7 nucleotides line up with TRBD2. The CDR3 is 13 amino acids. J lost 10 bases, V lost 2 bases, and 5 bases had no gene match. The germline V gene encodes CDR1 MDHEN and CDR2 SYDVKM. DNA for the CDR3: TGTGCCAGCAGTTTAGGGGCGGGAGCAGAGCAGTTCTTC. Translated, it gives CASSLGAGAEQFF. Variable domain in full (rest from reference TRBV28 and TRBJ2-1): DVKVTQSSRYLVKRTGEKVFLECVQDMDHENMFWYRQDPGLGLRLIYFSYDVKMKEKGDIPEGYSVSREKKERFSLILESASTNQTSMYLCASSLGAGAEQFFGPGTRLTVL.

The chain links TRBV9 to TRBJ2-2; possibly TRBD1 for D (5 bases). The CDR3 loop spans 13 amino acids. CDR1 is SGDLS and CDR2 is YYNGEE in the germline V gene. Deletions cut 4 bases from V and 5 bases from J, with 9 bases between. The DNA for the CDR3 is TGTGCCAGCAGCTTTGGACAAACCGGGGAGCTGTTTTTT. The encoded protein is CASSFGQTGELFF. The variable domain in full, completed from reference TRBV9 and TRBJ2-2, reads DSGVTQTPKHLITATGQRVTLRCSPRSGDLSVYWYQQSLDQGLQFLIQYYNGEERAKGNILERFSAQQFPDLHSELNLSSLELGDSALYFCASSFGQTGELFFGEGSRLTVL.

On this clone itself: No DNA is shown, since the ends of the CDR3 on it are uncertain; the CDR3 is the one TCRdb lists. This chain joins TRBV9 and TRBJ2-4; the table's D gene call, TRBD1, was not cross checked with the DNA. Germline CDR1 reads SGDLS; CDR2 reads YYNGEE. The CDR3 sequence runs 15 residues, both termini included. The CDR3 is CASSVGQGATWPVYF.

This clone occurred a few times. V is TRBV5-4 and J is TRBJ1-4; unclear D gene. Germline V gives CDR1 SGHNT, CDR2 YYREEE (reference sequence). This CDR3 comprises 14 residues. V gave up 5 bases and J gave up 5 bases, with 13 bases separating them. The CDR3 nucleotides read TGTGCCAGCAGTGTTAGCGGCGGCAATGAAAAACTGTTTTTT. It encodes CASSVSGGNEKLFF.

The genes are TRBV19 and TRBJ2-1; 7 bases are a match to TRBD2. V dropped 7 bases and J dropped 8; count of bases not matched to a gene: 17. CDR1 is LNHDA and CDR2 is SQIVND in the germline V gene (reference sequence). CDR3 length: 16 amino acids. This chain's CDR3 is CASKKGWEGSLYEQFF. In DNA, the CDR3 is TGTGCCAGTAAAAAGGGCTGGGAGGGGAGCCTGTATGAGCAGTTCTTC.

This chain uses TRBV13 with TRBJ2-3; 11 nucleotides line up with TRBD2. V dropped 1 base and J dropped 6; count of bases not matched to a gene: 9. Germline CDR1 is PRHDT and CDR2 is FYEKMQ (reference sequence). This CDR3 is built from 17 residues. For the CDR3, the DNA is TGTGCCAGCAGCTTAGACCGGCTAGCGGGAGGAGCGGATACGCAGTATTTT. Translating gives CASSLDRLAGGADTQYF. Combining the CDR3 with reference TRBV13 and TRBJ2-3 gives the whole variable domain AAGVIQSPRHLIKEKRETATLKCYPIPRHDTVYWYQQGPGQDPQFLISFYEKMQSDKGSIPDRFSAQQFSDYHSELNMSSLELGDSALYFCASSLDRLAGGADTQYFGPGTRLTVL.

The gene calls are TRBV7-3 and TRBJ1-5, with a weak D call TRBD1 (6 bases). The germline gives CDR1 SGHTA, CDR2 FQGTGA. The CDR3 is 13 amino acids. V lost 6 bases, J lost 3 bases, and 9 bases lay in between. The CDR3 DNA follows: TGTGCCAGCAGTGGACAGCTCAATCAGCCCCAGCATTTT. As protein: CASSGQLNQPQHF.

This clone was seen more than once but under ten times. The V gene is TRBV28, the J gene TRBJ2-2, with 8 positions matching TRBD1. Germline assignment: CDR1 MDHEN and CDR2 SYDVKM. There are 16 residues in the CDR3. With 6 bases clipped from V and 4 bases from J, the junction kept 10 bases outside the gene matches. CDR3 DNA: TGTGCCAGCAGCCTATCCCCCGGGACAGGCACCGGGGAGCTGTTTTTT. Translating gives CASSLSPGTGTGELFF.

The chain combines TRBV5-1 with TRBJ2-3; 7 bases map to TRBD2. J was trimmed by 1 base and V by 5 bases; bases with no gene match: 10. The germline V gene has CDR1 SGHRS and CDR2 YFSETQ. The CDR3 has 16 amino acids. CDR3 region: CASRSIGGSGTDTQYF. CDR3 nucleotides: TGCGCCAGCAGAAGCATCGGGGGGTCGGGCACAGATACGCAGTATTTT.

DNA of the CDR3: TGTGCCAGCAGCCACAGGGGGGCGGGAATGAGGGAGACCCAGTACTTC. Its protein product is CASSHRGAGMRETQYF. V usage is TRBV4-2 and J usage is TRBJ2-5; a possible D gene is TRBD1 (7 bases). With 3 bases removed from V and 5 bases from J, the gap between germline ends came to 19 bases. CDR1 LGHNA and CDR2 YNFKEQ come from the germline V gene. The CDR3 consists of 16 residues.

The rearrangement joins TRBV6-1 to TRBJ2-7, with TRBD2 identical over 9 bases. Losses at the gene ends were 4 bases for V and 4 bases for J; bases not matched to a gene: 8. The CDR3 has 15 amino acids. Germline V CDR1 and CDR2: MNHNS, SASEGT. The CDR3: CASSAGLSGSYEQYF. CDR3 in DNA: TGTGCCAGCAGTGCGGGGCTTAGCGGGAGTTACGAGCAGTACTTC.